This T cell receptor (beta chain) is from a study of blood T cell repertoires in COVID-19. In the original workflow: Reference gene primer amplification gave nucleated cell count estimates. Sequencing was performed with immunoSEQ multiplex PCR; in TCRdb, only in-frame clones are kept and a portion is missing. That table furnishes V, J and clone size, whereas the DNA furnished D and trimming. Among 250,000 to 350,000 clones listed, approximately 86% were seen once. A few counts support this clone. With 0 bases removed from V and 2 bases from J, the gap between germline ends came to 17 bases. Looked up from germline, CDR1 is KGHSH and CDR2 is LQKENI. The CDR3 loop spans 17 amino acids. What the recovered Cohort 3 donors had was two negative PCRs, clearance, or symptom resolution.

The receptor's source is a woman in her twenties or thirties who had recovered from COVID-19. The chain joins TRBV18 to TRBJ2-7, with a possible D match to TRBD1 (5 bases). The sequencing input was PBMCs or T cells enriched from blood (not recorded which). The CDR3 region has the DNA TGTGCCAGCTCACCACCGGAACAGGCCAAAAGGGCCTACGAGCAGTACTTC. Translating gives CASSPPEQAKRAYEQYF.